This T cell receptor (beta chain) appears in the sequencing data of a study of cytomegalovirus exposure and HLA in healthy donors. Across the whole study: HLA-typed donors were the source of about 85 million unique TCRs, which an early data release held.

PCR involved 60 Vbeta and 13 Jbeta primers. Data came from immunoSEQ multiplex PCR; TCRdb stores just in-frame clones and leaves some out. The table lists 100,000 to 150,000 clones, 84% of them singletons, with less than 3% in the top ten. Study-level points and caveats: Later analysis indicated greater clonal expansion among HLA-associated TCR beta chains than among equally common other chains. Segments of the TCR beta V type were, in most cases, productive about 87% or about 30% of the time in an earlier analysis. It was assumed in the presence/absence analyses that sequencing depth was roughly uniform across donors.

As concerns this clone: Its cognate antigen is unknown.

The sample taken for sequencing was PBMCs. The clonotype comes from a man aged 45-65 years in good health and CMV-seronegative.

The CDR3 is CASSKRGTGGIYNEQFF. The CDR3, as DNA: TGTGCCAGCAGCAAGCGGGGGACAGGGGGCATCTACAATGAGCAGTTCTTC. The rearrangement joins TRBV9 to TRBJ2-1, with TRBD1 matching 12 bases. The CDR3 runs 17 residues. Germline CDR1 is SGDLS and CDR2 is YYNGEE. The V gene end was trimmed by 4 bases and the J gene end by 3 bases; junction bases not matched to a gene: 8.